This T cell receptor beta chain was obtained from a study of Ad26.COV2.S vaccination and SARS-CoV-2 variants (dated by TCRdb to about 2021). In terms of the full investigation: Vaccine-arm donors were drawn from COV1001, a multicentre, randomized, double-blind, placebo-controlled phase I-IIa trial of Ad26.COV2.S in healthy adults. Throughout the experiments and outcome assessment, investigators stayed blinded to trial group allocation. Sequencing of the TCRbeta repertoire served to evaluate the specificity and breadth of SARS-CoV-2-reactive T cell receptors following Ad26.COV2.S vaccination. Participants in the trial were split at random into five groups of five each, receiving low-dose or high-dose Ad26.COV2.S once or twice, or else placebo on both occasions. Ad26.COV2.S was administered intramuscularly at a dose of 5x10^10 or 1x10^11 viral particles, either as one shot or as two shots given 56 days apart. A total of approximately 30 samples were included in the TCR-sequenced set, comprising roughly 19 Ad26.COV2.S vaccine recipients, 5 placebo recipients and 8 SARS-CoV-2 convalescent individuals. General findings and caveats noted by the study authors: Substantial breadth of spike-specific CD8+ and CD4+ T cell responses was reported after vaccination. The authors noted that the TCR breadth and depth analyses may have underestimated total T cell responses. The study was not powered for comparison of responses between vaccine doses or regimens. Non-spike TCR breadth was comparable between vaccine and placebo recipients, consistent with the vaccine containing only spike. Compared with placebo recipients, Ad26.COV2.S recipients showed higher spike-specific TCR breadth (P = 0.0014).

TCRbeta CDR3 regions were sequenced with the immunoSEQ Assay. After extraction, genomic DNA underwent amplification by bias-controlled multiplex PCR, followed by high-throughput sequencing. Concerning the study's data processing: To quantify the absolute abundance of every unique TCRbeta CDR3 region, sequences were collapsed and filtered. T cell fraction was estimated by normalization of TCRbeta template counts to usable DNA, with usable DNA being measured through amplification of reference genes present in all nucleated cells. Repertoire TCRs were annotated as SARS-CoV-2-specific when V gene, CDR3 amino acid sequence and J gene were exactly matched to a known reactive TCR set. MIRA supplied the reference SARS-CoV-2 TCR set, which was filtered for enrichment in COVID-19-positive ImmuneCODE repertoires so that public or cross-reactive TCRs were removed. Based on the MIRA antigens, annotated TCRs were further analysed at the level of specific ORF or position within ORF. Depth was the summed frequency of annotated unique rearrangements, while breadth was defined as annotated unique rearrangements over total unique productive rearrangements. Two-sided Wilcoxon rank-sum tests were applied when comparing TCR breadth between groups. The table was pulled from immuneACCESS by TCRdb, which kept in-frame rearrangements only. Such tables lose some clones; where checked, under half of the loss comes from unresolved V genes, and the rest has no known cause. Clonal size and the V and J genes are those of that table, whereas D and trimming came from the DNA. The table for this sample lists about 680,000 clones; around 92% of them were counted only once. The ten largest account for roughly 1.5% of the sample.

A word on this clone: Its antigen remains unidentified. No qualities accompany the bases; no much larger clone lies one base away.

What the treatment or condition label conveys for this sample: about 20 received Ad26.COV2.S at low or high dose, single or two shots; 5 received placebo; per-sample allocation not given. For vaccine and placebo recipients, the sequenced repertoires came from samples collected on day 63 after the first injection. Cohort 1b enrolled some 25 adults aged 18-55 years at a single site in Boston, USA, between 29 July and 7 August 2020. Ad26.COV2.S consisted of a replication-incompetent adenovirus type 26 vector by which a prefusion-stabilized SARS-CoV-2 spike protein from the original Wuhan strain was expressed. From the germline V gene (reference sequence), CDR1 is SGHNT and CDR2 is YYREEE. Including the terminal cysteine and phenylalanine, the CDR3 comprises 16 residues. Left in the record is the CDR3 DNA by itself, 48 bases read in frame from the first base. After removal of 4 bases from V and 4 bases from J, the junction retains 10 bases not matched to a gene.

This sample comprised peripheral blood, obtained in a trial of Ad26.COV2.S vaccine versus placebo. The sequence derives from a person aged 18 to 65 who received the Ad26.COV2.S COVID-19 vaccine or a placebo. This chain joins TRBV5-4 to TRBJ1-2; 10 bases in the middle match TRBD1. The sequence in DNA is TGTGCCAGCAGCCTGGACGGTGGACAGGGGGTCTATGGCTACACCTTC. It encodes CASSLDGGQGVYGYTF.